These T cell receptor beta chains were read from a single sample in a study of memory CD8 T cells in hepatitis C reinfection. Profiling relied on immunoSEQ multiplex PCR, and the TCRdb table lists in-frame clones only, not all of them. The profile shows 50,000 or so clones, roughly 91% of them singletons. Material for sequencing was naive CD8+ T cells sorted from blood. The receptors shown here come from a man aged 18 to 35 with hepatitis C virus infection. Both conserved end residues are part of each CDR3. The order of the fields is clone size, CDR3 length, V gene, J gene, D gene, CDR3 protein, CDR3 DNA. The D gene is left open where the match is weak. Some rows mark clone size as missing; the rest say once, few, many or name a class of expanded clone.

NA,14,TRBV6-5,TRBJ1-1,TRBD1,CASSRQGMNTEAFF,TGTGCCAGCAGTAGACAGGGGATGAACACTGAAGCTTTCTTT
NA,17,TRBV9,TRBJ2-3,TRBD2,CASSDNPSGGAPDTQYF,TGTGCCAGCAGCGATAATCCTAGCGGGGGGGCCCCAGATACGCAGTATTTT
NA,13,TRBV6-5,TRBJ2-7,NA,CASSYKVADEQYF,TGTGCCAGCAGTTACAAGGTAGCGGACGAGCAGTACTTC
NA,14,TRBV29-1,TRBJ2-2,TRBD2,CSVEERGGPGELFF,TGCAGCGTTGAGGAGCGGGGGGGCCCCGGGGAGCTGTTTTTT
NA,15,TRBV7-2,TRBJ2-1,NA,CASTSWGGSYNEQFF,TGTGCCAGCACCTCCTGGGGGGGCTCGTACAATGAGCAGTTCTTC
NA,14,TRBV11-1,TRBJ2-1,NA,CASSFSAGLNEQFF,TGTGCCAGCAGCTTCTCTGCGGGGTTAAATGAGCAGTTCTTC
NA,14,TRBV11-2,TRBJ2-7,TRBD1,CASTGQDRYYEQYF,TGTGCCAGCACCGGCCAGGACAGGTACTACGAGCAGTACTTC
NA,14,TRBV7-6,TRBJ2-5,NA,CASSLGGAQETQYF,TGTGCCAGCAGCTTAGGGGGAGCACAAGAGACCCAGTACTTC
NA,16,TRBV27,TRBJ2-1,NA,CASSPNDPRGYNEQFF,TGTGCCAGCAGTCCGAATGACCCCCGCGGGTACAATGAGCAGTTCTTC
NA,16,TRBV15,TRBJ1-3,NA,CATSKDRSSSGNTIYF,TGTGCCACCAGCAAAGACAGGTCCTCCTCTGGAAACACCATATATTTT
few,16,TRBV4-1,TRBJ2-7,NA,CASSQGYRATRDEQYF,TGCGCCAGCAGCCAAGGCTACCGGGCTACGAGGGACGAGCAGTACTTC
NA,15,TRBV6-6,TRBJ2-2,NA,CASSYSVGGRGELFF,TGTGCCAGCAGTTACTCCGTCGGGGGGCGAGGGGAGCTGTTTTTT
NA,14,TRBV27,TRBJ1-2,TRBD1,CASSLTGTGFGYTF,TGTGCCAGCAGTCTCACCGGGACAGGGTTTGGCTACACCTTC
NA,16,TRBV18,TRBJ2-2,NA,CASSPGARGNTGELFF,TGTGCCAGCTCACCGGGGGCTAGAGGGAACACCGGGGAGCTGTTTTTT
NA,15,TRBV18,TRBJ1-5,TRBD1,CASSQGTVSNQPQHF,TGTGCCAGCTCACAAGGGACAGTTTCGAATCAGCCCCAGCATTTT
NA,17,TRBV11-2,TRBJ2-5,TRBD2,CASSFNLAGGPSETQYF,TGTGCCAGCAGCTTCAACCTAGCGGGGGGGCCTTCAGAGACCCAGTACTTC
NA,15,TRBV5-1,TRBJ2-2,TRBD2,CASSYLAANTGELFF,TGCGCCAGCAGCTACCTAGCGGCGAACACCGGGGAGCTGTTTTTT
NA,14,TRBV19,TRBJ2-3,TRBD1,CASTSAGGEDTQYF,TGTGCCAGTACCTCCGCAGGGGGCGAAGATACGCAGTATTTT
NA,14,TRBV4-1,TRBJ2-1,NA,CASSQIGTYREQFF,TGCGCCAGCAGCCAGATAGGGACATATCGTGAGCAGTTCTTC
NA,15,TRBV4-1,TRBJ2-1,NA,CASSQDEGDYNEQFF,TGCGCCAGCAGCCAAGATGAGGGGGATTACAATGAGCAGTTCTTC
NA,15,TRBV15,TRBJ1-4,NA,CATRTSQGPNEKLFF,TGTGCCACCAGAACCTCCCAGGGCCCCAATGAAAAACTGTTTTTT
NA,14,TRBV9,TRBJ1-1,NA,CASSPLPGNTEAFF,TGTGCCAGCAGCCCTCTGCCAGGGAACACTGAAGCTTTCTTT
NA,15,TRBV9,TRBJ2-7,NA,CASSVAEGQIYEQYF,TGTGCCAGCAGCGTAGCCGAAGGACAGATCTACGAGCAGTACTTC
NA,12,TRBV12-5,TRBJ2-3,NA,CASGLDLTSLYF,TGTGCTAGTGGTTTGGATTTGACAAGTCTGTATTTT
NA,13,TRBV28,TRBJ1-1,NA,CASSWTLGTEAFF,TGTGCCAGCAGTTGGACACTGGGCACTGAAGCTTTCTTT
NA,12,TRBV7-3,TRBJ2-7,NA,CASSGDFYEQYF,TGTGCCAGCAGCGGGGACTTCTACGAGCAGTACTTC
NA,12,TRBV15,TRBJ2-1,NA,CATGPAENEQFF,TGTGCCACCGGGCCCGCAGAAAATGAGCAGTTCTTC
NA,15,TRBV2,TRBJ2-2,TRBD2,CASSAGTKNTGELFF,TGTGCCAGCAGTGCCGGGACTAAGAACACCGGGGAGCTGTTTTTT
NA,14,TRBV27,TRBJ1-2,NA,CASSPVGRGYGYTF,TGTGCCAGCAGCCCGGTCGGCAGGGGCTATGGCTACACCTTC
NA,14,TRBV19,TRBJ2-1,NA,CASSRIGEYNEQFF,TGTGCCAGTAGTAGGATTGGGGAGTACAATGAGCAGTTCTTC
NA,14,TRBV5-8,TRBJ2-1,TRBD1,CARKADRDRYEQFF,TGTGCCCGAAAAGCGGACAGGGATAGGTATGAGCAGTTCTTC
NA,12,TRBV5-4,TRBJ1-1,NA,CASSWGGTEAFF,TGTGCCAGCAGCTGGGGAGGGACTGAAGCTTTCTTT
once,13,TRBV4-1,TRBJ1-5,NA,CASSLGGHQPQHF,TGCGCCAGCAGCCTTGGAGGGCATCAGCCCCAGCATTTT
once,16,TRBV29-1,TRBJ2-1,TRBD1,CSVEGTGVGAYNEQFF,TGCAGCGTTGAAGGGACAGGGGTGGGAGCATACAATGAGCAGTTCTTC
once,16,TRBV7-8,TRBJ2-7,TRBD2,CASSFDRDYSSYEQYF,TGTGCCAGCAGCTTCGACCGGGACTACAGCTCCTACGAGCAGTACTTC
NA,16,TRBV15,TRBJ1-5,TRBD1,CATSGPDRASNQPQHF,TGTGCCACCAGCGGACCGGACAGGGCAAGCAATCAGCCCCAGCATTTT
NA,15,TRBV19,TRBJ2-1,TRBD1,CASSILGTVNNEQFF,TGTGCCAGTAGTATCCTAGGGACAGTAAACAATGAGCAGTTCTTC
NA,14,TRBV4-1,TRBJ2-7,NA,CASSQESGFDEQYF,TGCGCCAGCAGCCAAGAATCGGGATTCGACGAGCAGTACTTC
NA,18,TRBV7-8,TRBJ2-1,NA,CASSGGTSGHLSYNEQFF,TGTGCCAGCAGCGGAGGGACCAGCGGCCACCTCTCCTACAATGAGCAGTTCTTC
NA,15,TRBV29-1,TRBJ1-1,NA,CSVEEARRKNTEAFF,TGCAGCGTTGAAGAGGCCCGCAGAAAGAACACTGAAGCTTTCTTT
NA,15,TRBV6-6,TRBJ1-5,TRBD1,CASSYSGTGYQPQHF,TGTGCCAGCAGTTACTCGGGGACAGGGTATCAGCCCCAGCATTTT
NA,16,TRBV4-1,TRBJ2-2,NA,CASSPPQGLDTGELFF,TGCGCCAGCAGCCCCCCCCAAGGACTGGACACCGGGGAGCTGTTTTTT
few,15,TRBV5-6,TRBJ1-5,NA,CASSFWGDSNQPQHF,TGTGCCAGCAGCTTCTGGGGGGATAGCAATCAGCCCCAGCATTTT
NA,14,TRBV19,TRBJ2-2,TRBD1,CASSMTGGTGELFF,TGTGCCAGTAGTATGACAGGGGGCACCGGGGAGCTGTTTTTT
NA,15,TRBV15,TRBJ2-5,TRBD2,CATTLGLAAGETQYF,TGTGCCACCACCTTGGGACTAGCGGCGGGGGAGACCCAGTACTTC
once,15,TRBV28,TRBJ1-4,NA,CASSGRVLLNEKLFF,TGTGCCAGCAGTGGTCGGGTCCTACTCAATGAAAAACTGTTTTTT
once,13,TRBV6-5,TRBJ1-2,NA,CASSYSRAGGYTF,TGTGCCAGCAGTTACTCGAGAGCGGGTGGCTACACCTTC
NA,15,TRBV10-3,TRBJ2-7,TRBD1,CAIEDPGQGTYEQYF,TGTGCCATCGAAGATCCGGGACAGGGGACCTACGAGCAGTACTTC
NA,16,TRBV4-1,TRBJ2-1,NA,CASSQESSAPYNEQFF,TGCGCCAGCAGCCAAGAGTCTAGCGCCCCCTACAATGAGCAGTTCTTC
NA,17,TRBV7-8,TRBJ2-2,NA,CASSFSGILTNTGELFF,TGTGCCAGCAGCTTCTCCGGGATCCTCACTAACACCGGGGAGCTGTTTTTT
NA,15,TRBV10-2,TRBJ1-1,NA,CASSLSPQGNTEAFF,TGCGCCAGCAGCCTCAGCCCCCAGGGAAACACTGAAGCTTTCTTT
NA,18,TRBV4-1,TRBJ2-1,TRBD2,CASSPTSPLAGGYLEQFF,TGCGCCAGCAGCCCCACCTCCCCCCTAGCGGGAGGGTATCTTGAGCAGTTCTTC
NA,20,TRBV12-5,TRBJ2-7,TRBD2,CASGLVKSRTGKLAGREQYF,TGTGCTAGTGGTTTGGTAAAGTCGAGGACAGGGAAACTAGCGGGGAGAGAGCAGTACTTC
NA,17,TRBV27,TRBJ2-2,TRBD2,CASSFPLAGGITGELFF,TGTGCCAGCAGTTTTCCTCTAGCGGGGGGGATCACCGGGGAGCTGTTTTTT
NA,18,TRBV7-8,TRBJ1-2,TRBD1,CASSLDPLGQAPNYGYTF,TGTGCCAGCAGCTTAGACCCCCTGGGACAGGCCCCTAACTATGGCTACACCTTC
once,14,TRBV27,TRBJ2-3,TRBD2,CAITAGGRTDTQYF,TGTGCCATAACAGCGGGGGGGCGGACAGATACGCAGTATTTT
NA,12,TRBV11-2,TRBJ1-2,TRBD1,CASSTPTGSYTF,TGTGCCAGCAGCACCCCGACAGGGAGCTACACCTTC